Sequencing of this T cell receptor beta chain was carried out in a study of post-analysis software for immune sequencing data. Study-wide findings and caveats: Patients carried roughly five TRBV segments more frequently than controls did, and TRBV5-6, TRBV5-1 and TRBV20-1 were among them.

Carried by the TCR beta cDNA libraries were unique molecular identifiers. Each CDR3 protein gets one entry after TCRdb re-called the PCR reads with MiXCR. The table includes about 540,000 distinct CDR3 sequences, roughly 34% detected once. This clonotype showed up just a few times. The antigen remains unidentified. The V gene's germline CDR1 is SGHKS and CDR2 YYEKEE (reference sequence). The CDR3 is 16 amino acids. J lost 5 bases, V lost 1 base, and 7 bases had no gene match. The chain is built from TRBV5-5 and TRBJ2-5, with 11 bases identical to TRBD1. Sequenced: blood. The sequence derives from a girl aged 2-17 years with multiple sclerosis. CDR3 bases: TGTGCCAGCAGCTTGACCCGGACAGGGGGCCGTGAGACCCAGTACTTC. Encoded protein: CASSLTRTGGRETQYF.